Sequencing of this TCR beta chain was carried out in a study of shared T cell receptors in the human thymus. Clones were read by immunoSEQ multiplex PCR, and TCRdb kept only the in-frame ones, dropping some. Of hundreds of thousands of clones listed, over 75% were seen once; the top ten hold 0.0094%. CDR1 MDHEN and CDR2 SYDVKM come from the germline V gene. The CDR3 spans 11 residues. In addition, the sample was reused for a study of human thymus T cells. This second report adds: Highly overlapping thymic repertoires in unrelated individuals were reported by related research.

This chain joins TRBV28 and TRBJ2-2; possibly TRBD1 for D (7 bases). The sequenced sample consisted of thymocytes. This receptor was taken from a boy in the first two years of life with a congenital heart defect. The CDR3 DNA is TGTGTGACAGGGAGACGGGGGAATCTGTTTTTT. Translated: CVTGRRGNLFF. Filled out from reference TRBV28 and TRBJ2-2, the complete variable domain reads DVKVTQSSRYLVKRTGEKVFLECVQDMDHENMFWYRQDPGLGLRLIYFSYDVKMKEKGDIPEGYSVSREKKERFSLILESASTNQTSMYLCVTGRRGNLFFGEGSRLTVL.